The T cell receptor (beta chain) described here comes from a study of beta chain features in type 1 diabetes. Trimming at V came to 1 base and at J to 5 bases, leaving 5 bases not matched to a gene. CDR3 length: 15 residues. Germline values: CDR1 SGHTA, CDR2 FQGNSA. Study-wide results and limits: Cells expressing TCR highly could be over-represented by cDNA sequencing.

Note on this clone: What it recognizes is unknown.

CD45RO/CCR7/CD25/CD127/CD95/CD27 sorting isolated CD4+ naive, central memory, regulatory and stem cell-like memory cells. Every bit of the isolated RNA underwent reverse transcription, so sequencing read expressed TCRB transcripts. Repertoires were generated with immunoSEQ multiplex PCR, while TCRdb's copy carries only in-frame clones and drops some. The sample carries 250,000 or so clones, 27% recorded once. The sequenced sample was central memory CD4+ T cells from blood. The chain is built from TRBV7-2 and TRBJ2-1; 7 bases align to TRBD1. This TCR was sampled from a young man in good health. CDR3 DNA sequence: TGTGCCAGCAGCTTAGAGGGACAGCCTCACAATGAGCAGTTCTTC. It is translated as CASSLEGQPHNEQFF.